These 19 T cell receptor beta chains came from one sample sequenced in a study of CD8 T cells in ankylosing spondylitis. Study-level points and caveats: Among TCR beta sequences, a motif of several highly homologous variants appeared characteristic of ankylosing spondylitis blood.

TCRdb recomputed calls from the 5' RACE reads with MiXCR, one row per CDR3 protein. The profile shows under 950,000 distinct CDR3 sequences, around 19% of them singletons. These receptors have no identified antigens. Material for sequencing was blood, either unsorted or a sorted T cell fraction (not recorded which). The receptors stem from a male donor with ankylosing spondylitis.

V usage is TRBV12-3 or TRBV12-4 and J usage is TRBJ2-7; no clear D gene. Between the trimmed V and J ends, which lost 7 bases and 4 bases, there was a span of 8 bases. The CDR3 is 11 residues long. CDR3: CASIHLYEQYF. The CDR3 region has the DNA TGTGCCAGCATCCACCTATACGAGCAGTACTTC.

CDR3 protein: CASSAPGLAGFLDNEQFF. The CDR3 nucleotides are TGTGCCAGCAGCGCCCCGGGACTAGCGGGATTTCTGGACAATGAGCAGTTCTTC. J is TRBJ2-1 and V is TRBV11-1; 13 bases are shared with TRBD2. The CDR3 has 18 residues. V shed 5 bases and J 5 bases; nucleotides not matched to a gene: 12. Germline assignment: CDR1 SGHAT and CDR2 FQDESV (reference sequence).

This clonotype was seen at least ten times. The J gene is TRBJ1-3, the V gene TRBV29-1; D is uncertain. V was clipped by 3 bases and J by 1 base, with 1 base between them. The CDR3 loop spans 11 amino acids. CDR1 and CDR2 (germline): SQVTM, ANQGSEA. DNA for the CDR3: TGCAGCGTTGAGTCTGGAAACACCATATATTTT. It yields the protein CSVESGNTIYF.

There are a few counts of this clonotype. The chain's CDR3 is CASQNSGTDTQYF. CDR3 sequence (DNA): TGTGCCTCCCAAAACAGCGGCACAGATACGCAGTATTTT. The chain has TRBV28 and TRBJ2-3; D is ambiguous. Germline-derived CDR1 and CDR2 are MDHEN and SYDVKM. V was clipped by 11 bases and J by 1 base, with 13 bases between them. This CDR3 has 13 residues.

There are a few counts of this clonotype. The chain employs TRBV12-3 or TRBV12-4 and TRBJ2-3; D gene uncertain. This CDR3 has 15 residues. V was shortened by 7 bases and J by 2 bases, with 16 bases between the two germline ends. The CDR3 region is CASISRNRPTDTQYF. CDR3 DNA sequence: TGTGCCAGCATCTCCCGTAACAGACCCACAGATACGCAGTATTTT.

At least ten counts were recorded for this clonotype. The J gene is TRBJ2-7, the V gene TRBV12-3 or TRBV12-4; 9 positions agree with TRBD2. The CDR3 totals 14 residues. The ends lost 3 bases at V and 3 bases at J; junction bases unmatched: 3. Here the CDR3 reads CASSLRREGYEQYF. In DNA form, the CDR3 reads TGTGCCAGCAGTTTGCGGCGGGAGGGCTACGAGCAGTACTTC.

This chain connects TRBV29-1 to TRBJ2-7, with a possible D match to TRBD1 (5 bases). V was clipped by 4 bases and J by 1 base, with 8 bases between them. Germline CDR1 reads SQVTM; CDR2 reads ANQGSEA. There are 12 residues in the CDR3. The CDR3 DNA is TGCAGCGTTGTCGACAGATCCTACGAGCAGTACTTC. This translates into CSVVDRSYEQYF.

The chain is built from TRBV20-1 and TRBJ2-1; 11 bases align to TRBD2. There are 14 residues in the CDR3. Trimming took 6 bases from V and 8 from J; bases not matched to a gene: 9. Germline V gene lookup returns CDR1 DFQATT and CDR2 SNEGSKA (reference sequence). For the CDR3, the DNA is TGCAGTGCAAGGCCGACTAGCGGGAAGGATGAGCAGTTCTTC. Amino acids: CSARPTSGKDEQFF.

In its sample, this clonotype was seen a few times. The CDR3 bases are TGTGCCAGCAGCGGCGGGGCTCGGGATTCACCCCTCCACTTT. This codes for CASSGGARDSPLHF. The V and J genes are TRBV5-5 and TRBJ1-6, with D possibly TRBD1 on 5 matching bases. The CDR3 runs to 14 residues. The germline V and J ends were trimmed by 4 bases and 8 bases, with 13 bases remaining between them. From germline, CDR1 is SGHKS and CDR2 YYEKEE (reference sequence).

This clonotype has a handful of counts. This chain connects TRBV4-1 to TRBJ2-1; a weak D match, TRBD2 (6 bases). The CDR3 is 13 amino acids. The germline CDR1 and CDR2 sequences are MGHRA and YSYEKL. With 8 bases removed from V and 4 bases from J, the gap between germline ends came to 12 bases. The DNA of the CDR3 is TGCGCCAGCGGGACTGACACGTACAATGAGCAGTTCTTC. Translation: CASGTDTYNEQFF.

This clonotype was seen a handful of times. The rearrangement uses TRBV27 and TRBJ2-5; D uncertain. Germline-derived CDR1 and CDR2 are MNHEY and SMNVEV (reference sequence). CDR3 size: 13 residues. Trimming stripped 0 bases from V and 3 bases from J, with 5 bases between. The chain's CDR3 is CASSLSAEETQYF. The CDR3, as DNA: TGTGCCAGCAGTTTATCGGCGGAAGAGACCCAGTACTTC.

This chain uses TRBV20-1 with TRBJ2-5; no reliable D call. V was cut by 6 bases and J by 3 bases, with 8 bases left in between. The germline V gene has CDR1 DFQATT and CDR2 SNEGSKA (reference sequence). CDR3 length: 11 residues. This CDR3 reads CSAKWEETQYF. The CDR3 DNA is TGCAGTGCCAAGTGGGAAGAGACCCAGTACTTC.

This clonotype was recorded at least ten times. This rearrangement joins TRBV25-1 to TRBJ1-3, with D perhaps matching TRBD1 (5 bases). CDR1 is MGHDK, CDR2 SYGVNS, per germline. There are 14 residues in the CDR3. The V end was cut by 6 bases, the J end by 2 bases, with 11 bases between. For the CDR3, the DNA is TGTGCCAGCAGGGGGCAGGGTACTGGAAACACCATATATTTT. Translated, it gives CASRGQGTGNTIYF.

V gene TRBV27 combines with J gene TRBJ2-7, with D maybe TRBD2 (5 bases). This CDR3 comprises 14 residues. V shed 3 bases and J shed 3 bases, with 12 bases lying between them. Germline CDR1 is MNHEY and CDR2 is SMNVEV (reference sequence). Here the CDR3 reads CASSFGSEGYEQYF. CDR3 sequence (DNA): TGTGCCAGCAGTTTTGGCAGCGAGGGCTACGAGCAGTACTTC.

This clonotype was recorded at least ten times. This chain joins TRBV29-1 and TRBJ2-3; no clear D. The ends were cut back, 7 bases at V and 1 base at J, with 15 bases in the middle. Germline lookup yields CDR1 SQVTM and CDR2 ANQGSEA. CDR3 size: 14 residues. CDR3 sequence: CSAQAQLGTDTQYF. In nucleotides, the CDR3 is TGCAGCGCCCAGGCACAGTTGGGCACAGATACGCAGTATTTT.

In its sample, this clonotype was seen a few times. The V call is TRBV12-3 or TRBV12-4, the J call TRBJ2-3; 10 bases line up with TRBD2. CDR3 length: 16 amino acids. V trimming: 4 bases; J trimming: 2 bases; junction bases outside the gene matches: 6. CDR3 in amino acids: CASSWTGLADTDTQYF. The DNA for the CDR3 is TGTGCCAGCAGTTGGACCGGACTAGCGGACACAGATACGCAGTATTTT.

This clonotype was seen a handful of times. V usage is TRBV12-3 or TRBV12-4 and J usage is TRBJ1-2; 8 nucleotides align to TRBD1. This CDR3 has 13 amino acids. With V trimmed by 8 bases and J by 7 bases, 9 bases remained unmatched. CDR3 DNA sequence: TGTGCCAGCGGGGCAGGGGGCCTAGGTGGCTACACCTTC. Protein: CASGAGGLGGYTF.

The CDR3 nucleotides read TGCAGTGCTTCGGGAGGGACGGTCTATGGCTACACCTTC. This translates into CSASGGTVYGYTF. The chain uses TRBV20-1 and TRBJ1-2, with D possibly being TRBD1 (5 bases). This CDR3 is built from 13 residues. V lost 5 bases and J 4 bases, leaving 14 bases between the germline ends. Germline V gives CDR1 DFQATT, CDR2 SNEGSKA (reference sequence).

This clonotype occurred many times. V usage is TRBV4-2 and J usage is TRBJ1-6; 10 nucleotides line up with TRBD1. Germline V gene data show CDR1 as LGHNA and CDR2 as YNFKEQ. CDR3 length: 15 residues. Losses at the gene ends were 4 bases for V and 7 bases for J; bases not matched to a gene: 4. This chain's CDR3 is CASSPGQGENSPLHF. As DNA, the CDR3 is TGTGCCAGCAGCCCCGGACAGGGGGAAAATTCACCCCTCCACTTT.